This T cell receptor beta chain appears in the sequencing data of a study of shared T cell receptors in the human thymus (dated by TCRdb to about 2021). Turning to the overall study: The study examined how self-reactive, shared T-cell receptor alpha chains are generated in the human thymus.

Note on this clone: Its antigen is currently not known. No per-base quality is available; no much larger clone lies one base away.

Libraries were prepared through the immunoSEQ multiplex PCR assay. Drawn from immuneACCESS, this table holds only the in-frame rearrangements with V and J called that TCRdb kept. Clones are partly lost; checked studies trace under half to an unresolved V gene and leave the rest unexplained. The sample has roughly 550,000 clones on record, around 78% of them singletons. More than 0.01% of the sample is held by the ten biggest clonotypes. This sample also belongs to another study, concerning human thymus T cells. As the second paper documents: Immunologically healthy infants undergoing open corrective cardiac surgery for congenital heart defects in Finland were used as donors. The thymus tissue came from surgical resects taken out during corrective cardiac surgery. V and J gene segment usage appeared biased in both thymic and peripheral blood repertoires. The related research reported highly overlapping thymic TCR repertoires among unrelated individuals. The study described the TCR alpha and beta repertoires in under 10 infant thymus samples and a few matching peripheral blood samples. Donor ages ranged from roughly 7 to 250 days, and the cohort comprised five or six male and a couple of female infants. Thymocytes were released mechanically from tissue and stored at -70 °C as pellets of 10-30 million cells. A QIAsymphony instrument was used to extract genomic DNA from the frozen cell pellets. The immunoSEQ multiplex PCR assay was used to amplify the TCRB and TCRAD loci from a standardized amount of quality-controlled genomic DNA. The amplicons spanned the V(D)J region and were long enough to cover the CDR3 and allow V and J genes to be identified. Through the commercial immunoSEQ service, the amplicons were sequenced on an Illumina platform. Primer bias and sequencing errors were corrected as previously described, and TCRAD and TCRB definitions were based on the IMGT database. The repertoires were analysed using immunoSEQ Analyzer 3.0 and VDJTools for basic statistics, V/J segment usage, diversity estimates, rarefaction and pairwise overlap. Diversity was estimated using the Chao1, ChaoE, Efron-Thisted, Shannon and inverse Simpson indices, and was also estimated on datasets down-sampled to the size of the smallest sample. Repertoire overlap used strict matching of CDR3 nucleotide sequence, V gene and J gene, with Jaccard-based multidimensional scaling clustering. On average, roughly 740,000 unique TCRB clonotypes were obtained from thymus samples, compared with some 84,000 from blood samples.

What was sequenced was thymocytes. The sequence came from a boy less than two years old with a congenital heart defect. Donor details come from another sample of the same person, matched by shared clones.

The DNA sequence is as follows: TGTGCCAGCAGACGACTAGCGGAAACCTACGAGCAGTACTTC. This encodes CASRRLAETYEQYF. Recombination connected TRBV6-5 to TRBJ2-7; TRBD2 fits 9 bases in the junction. The CDR1 and CDR2 encoded by the germline V gene are MNHEY and SVGAGI. The CDR3 goes from the cysteine to the phenylalanine over 14 residues. CDR3 DNA is the only sequence kept; it has 42 bases, read in frame from the first base. After removal of 6 bases from V and 2 bases from J, the junction retains 5 bases not matched to a gene.